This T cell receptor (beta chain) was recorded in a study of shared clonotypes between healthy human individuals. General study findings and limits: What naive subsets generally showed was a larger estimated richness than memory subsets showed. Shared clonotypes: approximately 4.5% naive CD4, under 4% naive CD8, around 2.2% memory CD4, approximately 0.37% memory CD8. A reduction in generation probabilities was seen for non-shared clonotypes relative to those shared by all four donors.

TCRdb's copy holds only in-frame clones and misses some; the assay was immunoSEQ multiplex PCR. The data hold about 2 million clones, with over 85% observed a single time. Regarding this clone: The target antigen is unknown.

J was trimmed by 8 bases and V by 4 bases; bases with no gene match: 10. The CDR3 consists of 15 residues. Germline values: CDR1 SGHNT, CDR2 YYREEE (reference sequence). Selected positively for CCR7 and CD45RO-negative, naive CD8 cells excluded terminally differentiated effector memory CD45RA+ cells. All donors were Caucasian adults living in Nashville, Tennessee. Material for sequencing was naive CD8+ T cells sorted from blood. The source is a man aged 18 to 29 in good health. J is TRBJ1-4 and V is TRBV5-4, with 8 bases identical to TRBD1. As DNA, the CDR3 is TGTGCCAGCAGCCGCGAGACAGGGGTCGGGGAAAAACTGTTTTTT. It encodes CASSRETGVGEKLFF. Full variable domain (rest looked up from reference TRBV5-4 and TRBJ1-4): ETGVTQSPTHLIKTRGQQVTLRCSSQSGHNTVSWYQQALGQGPQFIFQYYREEENGRGNFPPRFSGLQFPNYSSELNVNALELDDSALYLCASSRETGVGEKLFFGSGTQLSVL.